Listed here are 11 T cell receptor beta chains from one sample, sequenced in a study of cytomegalovirus exposure and HLA in healthy donors. The PCR was carried out with 60 Vbeta primers and 13 Jbeta primers. The table came from immunoSEQ multiplex PCR; TCRdb's copy has only in-frame clones and leaves some out. The sample has 200,000 or so clones, 82% seen once. Specimen: PBMCs. These receptors all come from a woman in her forties or fifties in good health and CMV-seropositive.

The chain carries TRBV18 and TRBJ2-2; 7 bases match TRBD1. The CDR3 length is 14 residues. CDR1 is KGHSH and CDR2 is LQKENI in the germline V gene. Trimming took 8 bases from V and 3 from J; bases not matched to a gene: 6. The CDR3 spells CASTGQRDTGELFF. Written as DNA, the CDR3 is TGTGCCAGCACGGGACAGAGGGACACCGGGGAGCTGTTTTTT.

The chain recombines TRBV6-6 with TRBJ2-3, with 10 bases matching TRBD1. CDR1 and CDR2 from the germline V gene are MNHNY and SVGAGI (reference sequence). The CDR3 loop spans 14 amino acids. The ends lost 6 bases at V and 7 bases at J; junction bases unmatched: 7. For the CDR3, the DNA is TGTGCCAGCAGCTCCGGGACAGGGGTGAATACGCAGTATTTT. This translates into CASSSGTGVNTQYF.

CDR3 bases: TGCGCCAGCAGCCAAGATCAGGGTGTTTACAATGAGCAGTTCTTC. Its translation: CASSQDQGVYNEQFF. V and J are TRBV4-3 and TRBJ2-1, with D maybe TRBD1 (5 bases). V was clipped by 0 bases and J by 4 bases, with 10 bases between them. CDR3 length equals 15 residues. Per the germline V gene, CDR1 is LGHNA and CDR2 is YSLEER.

The sample holds a few counts of this clone. The rearrangement joins TRBV6-6 to TRBJ1-1; D unclear. The V end lost 3 bases, the J end lost 1 base, and 9 bases lay between the germline ends. The CDR3 has 14 amino acids. CDR1 is MNHNY, CDR2 SVGAGI, per germline (reference sequence). DNA for the CDR3: TGTGCCAGCAGTTATACACATCCGAACACTGAAGCTTTCTTT. As protein: CASSYTHPNTEAFF.

This clone was observed once. The chain links TRBV15 to TRBJ2-1; no definite D call. Germline V gene sequence: CDR1 LNHNV, CDR2 YYDKDF (reference sequence). CDR3 length equals 15 residues. Trimming shortened V by 1 base and J by 2 bases, and 9 bases separated the two germline ends. This chain's CDR3 is CATSRGADAYNEQFF. CDR3 bases: TGTGCCACCAGCAGAGGCGCGGATGCCTACAATGAGCAGTTCTTC. Based on the CDR3 plus reference TRBV15 and TRBJ2-1, the full variable domain is DAMVIQNPRYQVTQFGKPVTLSCSQTLNHNVMYWYQQKSSQAPKLLFHYYDKDFNNEADTPDNFQSRRPNTSFCFLDIRSPGLGDTAMYLCATSRGADAYNEQFFGPGTRLTVL.

The V call is TRBV7-8, the J call TRBJ2-7, with D tentatively TRBD1 (5 bases). This CDR3 contains 14 residues. V lost 1 base and J 5 bases, leaving 12 bases between the germline ends. Germline V gene lookup returns CDR1 SGHVS and CDR2 FQNEAQ. The CDR3 DNA reads TGTGCCAGCAGCTTAGGAAGGGGTTACGACGAGCAGTACTTC. Translation: CASSLGRGYDEQYF. Using reference TRBV7-8 and TRBJ2-7 for the parts outside the CDR3, the full variable domain is GAGVSQSPRYKVAKRGQDVALRCDPISGHVSLFWYQQALGQGPEFLTYFQNEAQLDKSGLPSDRFFAERPEGSVSTLKIQRTQQEDSAVYLCASSLGRGYDEQYFGPGTRLTVT.

V usage is TRBV30 and J usage is TRBJ2-7; TRBD1 matches 7 bases. Germline CDR1 and CDR2: GTSNPN and SVGIG (reference sequence). CDR3 length: 9 residues. Germline trimming cut 8 bases from V and 13 bases from J; bases unmatched to any gene: 8. Written as DNA, the CDR3 is TGTGCCCAATCCCGGGACAGTTACTTC. This codes for CAQSRDSYF.

The chain carries TRBV19 and TRBJ1-2, with 9 bases aligning to TRBD1. The germline CDR1 and CDR2 sequences are LNHDA and SQIVND (reference sequence). V trimming: 5 bases; J trimming: 3 bases; junction bases outside the gene matches: 4. The CDR3 extends over 14 amino acids. This CDR3 reads CASSAQGAYYGYTF. The DNA of the CDR3 is TGTGCCAGTAGTGCACAGGGGGCGTACTATGGCTACACCTTC.

V is TRBV2 and J is TRBJ1-6; 7 bases map to TRBD1. Trimming took 2 bases from V and 3 from J; bases not matched to a gene: 4. Germline V lookup: CDR1 SNHLY, CDR2 FYNNEI. This CDR3 spans 16 amino acids. The CDR3 loop reads CASSEYRGGYNSPLHF. The CDR3 DNA is TGTGCCAGCAGTGAATACAGGGGTGGCTATAATTCACCCCTCCACTTT. Using reference TRBV2 and TRBJ1-6 for the parts outside the CDR3, the full variable domain is EPEVTQTPSHQVTQMGQEVILRCVPISNHLYFYWYRQILGQKVEFLVSFYNNEISEKSEIFDDQFSVERPDGSNFTLKIRSTKLEDSAMYFCASSEYRGGYNSPLHFGNGTRLTVT.

CDR3 DNA: TGCGCCAGCAGCCAAGCTGGGGCGAAATCGGTAGGGAATAGCAATCAGCCCCAGCATTTT. It translates to CASSQAGAKSVGNSNQPQHF. The chain joins TRBV4-1 to TRBJ1-5, with a weak D call TRBD1 (5 bases). This CDR3 contains 20 residues. The V gene's germline CDR1 is MGHRA and CDR2 YSYEKL. V shed 1 base and J shed 0 bases, with 22 bases lying between them.

The gene calls are TRBV2 and TRBJ2-7; D is possibly TRBD1 (5 bases). The CDR3 covers 13 residues. Per the germline V gene, CDR1 is SNHLY and CDR2 is FYNNEI. V lost 6 bases, J lost 8 bases, and 17 bases lay in between. CDR3 bases: TGTGCCAGCAGCCTCGGACACGGTCGACAGCAGTACTTC. It translates to CASSLGHGRQQYF.